This T cell receptor beta chain was recorded in a study of T cell repertoires in cytomegalovirus infection. About this clonotype: No antigen is known for it.

CDR3 length equals 16 residues. V was clipped by 0 bases and J by 2 bases; unmatched bases: 4. CDR1 is SGDLS, CDR2 YYNGEE, per germline. TCRdb re-derived calls from the reads in MiXCR, one entry per CDR3 protein. The profile shows around 540,000 distinct CDR3 sequences, roughly a third of them singletons. The V call is TRBV9, the J call TRBJ1-4; 7 nucleotides align to TRBD1. This specimen consisted of cultured PBMCs, obtained from culture after CMV antigen stimulation. The sequence was collected from a human donor in good health (CMV status not recorded). Some clones in this sample may be carry-over from other donors' samples. The CDR3 DNA reads TGTGCCAGCAGCGTAGGACAGGGCACGACTAATGAAAAACTGTTTTTT. Translation gives CASSVGQGTTNEKLFF.